These T cell receptor beta chains were read from a single sample in a study of T cells in Graves' hyperthyroidism and ophthalmopathy. One entry per CDR3 protein results from TCRdb running MiXCR on the multiplex PCR reads. The table has some 720,000 distinct CDR3 sequences, 15% to 20% seen once. Sequenced sample: blood. The source is a man between 18 and 29 years old with Graves' hyperthyroidism. Both conserved end residues are trimmed from each CDR3. The order of the fields is D gene, CDR3 length, V gene, J gene, CDR3 protein. A D gene is named only where the DNA matches it firmly.

D gene: -; CDR3 length: 11; V gene: TRBV3-1; J gene: TRBJ2-1; CDR3 protein: ASSRTQGREQF
D gene: TRBD1; CDR3 length: 14; V gene: TRBV28; J gene: TRBJ2-7; CDR3 protein: ASSPRPGQGFYEQY
D gene: TRBD1; CDR3 length: 14; V gene: TRBV28; J gene: TRBJ1-5; CDR3 protein: ASSDPGTGVNQPQH
D gene: -; CDR3 length: 13; V gene: TRBV28; J gene: TRBJ2-3; CDR3 protein: ASSLGLVETDTQY
D gene: -; CDR3 length: 11; V gene: TRBV28; J gene: TRBJ2-5; CDR3 protein: ASRIEGVETQY
D gene: -; CDR3 length: 11; V gene: TRBV30; J gene: TRBJ1-3; CDR3 protein: ASTGPSGNTIY
D gene: TRBD1; CDR3 length: 10; V gene: TRBV25-1; J gene: TRBJ1-1; CDR3 protein: ASQTGSTEAF
D gene: -; CDR3 length: 10; V gene: TRBV28; J gene: TRBJ2-1; CDR3 protein: ASTPGGNGQF
D gene: TRBD1; CDR3 length: 18; V gene: TRBV3-1; J gene: TRBJ2-6; CDR3 protein: ASSQDVRGPPVGGANVLT
D gene: TRBD2; CDR3 length: 12; V gene: TRBV30; J gene: TRBJ2-1; CDR3 protein: AWSTRGGLNEQF
D gene: TRBD1; CDR3 length: 15; V gene: TRBV7-8; J gene: TRBJ2-3; CDR3 protein: ASSLALGQPGTDTQY
D gene: TRBD2; CDR3 length: 12; V gene: TRBV7-2; J gene: TRBJ2-7; CDR3 protein: ASSLTSGLYEQY
D gene: TRBD1; CDR3 length: 14; V gene: TRBV27; J gene: TRBJ2-7; CDR3 protein: ASSILSGTALYEQY
D gene: TRBD2; CDR3 length: 13; V gene: TRBV20-1; J gene: TRBJ2-3; CDR3 protein: SVLEGTSGEDTQY
D gene: TRBD2; CDR3 length: 13; V gene: TRBV28; J gene: TRBJ2-6; CDR3 protein: ASSLGGDGANVLT
D gene: -; CDR3 length: 14; V gene: TRBV3-1; J gene: TRBJ2-5; CDR3 protein: ASSQDRGLSQETQY
D gene: -; CDR3 length: 16; V gene: TRBV7-2; J gene: TRBJ2-3; CDR3 protein: ASSLPRGPVGSTDTQY
D gene: -; CDR3 length: 11; V gene: TRBV6-5; J gene: TRBJ1-5; CDR3 protein: ASSWGLPGPQH
D gene: TRBD1; CDR3 length: 12; V gene: TRBV7-2; J gene: TRBJ2-7; CDR3 protein: ASRPTGGLYEQH
D gene: TRBD1; CDR3 length: 13; V gene: TRBV9; J gene: TRBJ2-5; CDR3 protein: ASSAGTGRGETQY
D gene: -; CDR3 length: 13; V gene: TRBV6-1; J gene: TRBJ2-6; CDR3 protein: ASRRPGAGANVLT
D gene: -; CDR3 length: 13; V gene: TRBV5-1; J gene: TRBJ2-5; CDR3 protein: ASSLLQGRQETQY
D gene: TRBD1; CDR3 length: 13; V gene: TRBV28; J gene: TRBJ2-1; CDR3 protein: ASSFLTGNTGEQF
D gene: TRBD2; CDR3 length: 11; V gene: TRBV9; J gene: TRBJ2-7; CDR3 protein: ASGPGGSYEQY
D gene: -; CDR3 length: 11; V gene: TRBV3-1; J gene: TRBJ1-1; CDR3 protein: ASGLRHLTEAF
D gene: TRBD2; CDR3 length: 16; V gene: TRBV5-1; J gene: TRBJ2-7; CDR3 protein: ASSPSPGGGSQSYEQY
D gene: -; CDR3 length: 13; V gene: TRBV5-1; J gene: TRBJ1-2; CDR3 protein: ASSLIRASLDGYT
D gene: TRBD1; CDR3 length: 13; V gene: TRBV6-5; J gene: TRBJ2-5; CDR3 protein: ASSSKGQGSSRKY
D gene: -; CDR3 length: 13; V gene: TRBV18; J gene: TRBJ2-5; CDR3 protein: ASSGALGAEETQY
D gene: -; CDR3 length: 13; V gene: TRBV9; J gene: TRBJ1-6; CDR3 protein: ASSDRDRHNSPLH
D gene: TRBD2; CDR3 length: 14; V gene: TRBV13; J gene: TRBJ2-1; CDR3 protein: ASSEDWRGAYNEQF
D gene: -; CDR3 length: 12; V gene: TRBV30; J gene: TRBJ2-7; CDR3 protein: AWTPRGSIYEQY
D gene: -; CDR3 length: 12; V gene: TRBV6-1; J gene: TRBJ2-7; CDR3 protein: ASSELDLSYEQY
D gene: TRBD1; CDR3 length: 14; V gene: TRBV20-1; J gene: TRBJ1-5; CDR3 protein: SARDLGQGNNQPQH
D gene: TRBD2; CDR3 length: 11; V gene: TRBV29-1; J gene: TRBJ2-2; CDR3 protein: SVAGLAGGELF
D gene: -; CDR3 length: 12; V gene: TRBV20-1; J gene: TRBJ2-1; CDR3 protein: SAAGLGGYNEQF
D gene: -; CDR3 length: 12; V gene: TRBV6-1; J gene: TRBJ1-2; CDR3 protein: ASSQRTAGYGYT
D gene: TRBD2; CDR3 length: 13; V gene: TRBV5-1; J gene: TRBJ2-5; CDR3 protein: ASSPGLVGQETQY
D gene: -; CDR3 length: 13; V gene: TRBV24-1; J gene: TRBJ1-4; CDR3 protein: ATSDPSQTGEKLF
D gene: -; CDR3 length: 11; V gene: TRBV4-3; J gene: TRBJ1-6; CDR3 protein: ASSQDDNSPLH
D gene: -; CDR3 length: 13; V gene: TRBV19; J gene: TRBJ2-7; CDR3 protein: ASSILAQDVYEQY
D gene: -; CDR3 length: 11; V gene: TRBV7-9; J gene: TRBJ1-2; CDR3 protein: ASSPLGIYGYT
D gene: -; CDR3 length: 14; V gene: TRBV3-1; J gene: TRBJ2-5; CDR3 protein: ASSQEERVGKETQY
D gene: -; CDR3 length: 15; V gene: TRBV6-2/TRBV6-3; J gene: TRBJ2-5; CDR3 protein: ATSTVEGTYGEETQY
D gene: TRBD2; CDR3 length: 12; V gene: TRBV10-3; J gene: TRBJ2-7; CDR3 protein: AIRGLAGNYEQY
D gene: TRBD2; CDR3 length: 13; V gene: TRBV27; J gene: TRBJ2-7; CDR3 protein: ASSRLAGRTYEQY
D gene: TRBD1; CDR3 length: 12; V gene: TRBV10-3; J gene: TRBJ2-7; CDR3 protein: AIGGQGILYEQY
D gene: TRBD1; CDR3 length: 12; V gene: TRBV20-1; J gene: TRBJ1-1; CDR3 protein: SARVDRGSAEAF
D gene: -; CDR3 length: 10; V gene: TRBV3-1; J gene: TRBJ1-2; CDR3 protein: ASSLDAGGYT
D gene: TRBD2; CDR3 length: 13; V gene: TRBV9; J gene: TRBJ2-7; CDR3 protein: ASSVSTSGSHEQY
D gene: -; CDR3 length: 9; V gene: TRBV11-2; J gene: TRBJ2-7; CDR3 protein: ASSFGSEQY
D gene: -; CDR3 length: 13; V gene: TRBV6-2/TRBV6-3; J gene: TRBJ1-5; CDR3 protein: ASSYSIKSNQPQH
D gene: -; CDR3 length: 12; V gene: TRBV5-6; J gene: TRBJ2-2; CDR3 protein: ASSGTEGSGELF
D gene: -; CDR3 length: 11; V gene: TRBV27; J gene: TRBJ2-2; CDR3 protein: ASTLAGVGELF
D gene: TRBD2; CDR3 length: 10; V gene: TRBV20-1; J gene: TRBJ2-5; CDR3 protein: SAHSGKETQY
D gene: TRBD2; CDR3 length: 13; V gene: TRBV28; J gene: TRBJ2-2; CDR3 protein: ASSTSGRAPGELF
D gene: -; CDR3 length: 10; V gene: TRBV7-9; J gene: TRBJ2-5; CDR3 protein: ASSFLGAGPD
D gene: -; CDR3 length: 11; V gene: TRBV3-1; J gene: TRBJ2-7; CDR3 protein: ASSQDRDYEQY
D gene: TRBD2; CDR3 length: 15; V gene: TRBV3-1; J gene: TRBJ2-3; CDR3 protein: ASSQVTSGPRGDTQY
D gene: TRBD1; CDR3 length: 13; V gene: TRBV27; J gene: TRBJ2-7; CDR3 protein: ASSLTRDSEYEQY